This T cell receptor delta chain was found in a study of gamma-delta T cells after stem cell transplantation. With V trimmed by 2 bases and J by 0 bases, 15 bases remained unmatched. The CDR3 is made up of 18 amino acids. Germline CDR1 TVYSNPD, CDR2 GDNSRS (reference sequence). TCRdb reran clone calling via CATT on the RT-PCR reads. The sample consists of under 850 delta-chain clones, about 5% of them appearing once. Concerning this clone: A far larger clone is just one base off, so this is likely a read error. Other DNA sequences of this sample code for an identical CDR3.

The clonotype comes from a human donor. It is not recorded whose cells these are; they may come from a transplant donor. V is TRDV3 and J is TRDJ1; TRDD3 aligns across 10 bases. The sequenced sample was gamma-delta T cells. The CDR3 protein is CAFGLPELGDTHTDKLIF. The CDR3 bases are TGTGCCTTTGGCCTCCCTGAGTTGGGGGATACACACACCGATAAACTCATCTTT.